This T cell receptor (beta chain) was captured in a study of T cells after yellow fever vaccination. Overall study context: Those fractions that held only low numbers of cells were prepared using the SMART-Seq v4 Ultra Low Input RNA kit. General observations from the study: After the booster, approximately 96% of CD4 and 75% to 90% of CD8 primary-response clones were re-detected.

TCRdb reprocessed the 5' RACE reads with MiXCR, giving one entry per CDR3 protein. The table includes 250,000 to 350,000 distinct CDR3 sequences, around 6.8% detected once. The sample holds many counts of this clonotype. The antigen is undetermined. V lost 7 bases to trimming and J lost 4 bases, with 13 bases between them. This CDR3 has 13 residues. The chain is built from TRBV12-3 or TRBV12-4 and TRBJ1-1; the D gene is possibly TRBD1 (6 bases). This receptor was identified in a man aged 18 to 29 who received the YFV17D yellow fever vaccine. The starting material was PBMCs, obtained about 41 days after the first yellow fever vaccination. CDR3 protein: CASTLRGRTEAFF. The CDR3 DNA sequence: TGTGCCAGCACCCTCAGGGGACGCACTGAAGCTTTCTTT.